This paragraph reports one T cell receptor (beta chain). This clone was seen a few times. What this receptor recognizes is not known. Nothing much larger sits one base from this clone, and base qualities are not available. The data belong to a study of T cell responses to AZD1222 COVID-19 vaccine listed by TCRdb under 2021. Regarding the study in general: AZD1222 recipients with second doses at about 4 weeks or about 12 weeks were pooled, because spike-specific TCR depth and breadth did not differ between schedules. A total of under 250 trial participants underwent TCR sequencing, of whom about 210 had received two doses of AZD1222 and about 25 had received two doses of the MenACWY control vaccine. Trial participants were enrolled into age subgroups of 18-55, 56-69 and 70-plus years, which contained roughly 150, 30 and 60 TCR-sequenced participants, respectively. Study-wide conclusions, independent of this receptor: Conclusions about previously exposed vaccinees are limited, since just 5 or 6 AZD1222 recipients were seropositive for SARS-CoV-2 at baseline. Nearly half of unique spike-specific TCRs reportedly recognized epitopes outside regions mutated in the B.1.351 and B.1.1.7 variants. Because no day 14 peak-response samples were available, the repertoires could be characterized only after the peak T cell response. After two AZD1222 doses, spike-specific TCR breadth and depth were significantly higher than at day 0 and than in MenACWY recipients. Vaccine-associated CD4 TCRs spanned the whole spike protein, with dominant responses in regions 160-218 and 743-854. The 56-69-year group was small, and its depth increase did not reach significance, likely because of low power. Participants were mostly white British and included more females than males, and it was suggested by the authors that clonal diversity may have been underestimated.

The CDR3 regions of human TCRbeta chains were analyzed by immunosequencing. As for the authors' bioinformatics: Repertoire TCRs were checked for matches against a reference library of SARS-CoV-2-specific TCRs that had been generated using the MIRA antigen-specificity platform. Breadth was defined as the fraction of unique TCRs that were SARS-CoV-2-associated, and depth was defined as the fraction of total T cells that were SARS-CoV-2-associated. Using the MIRA data, each spike-specific TCR was assigned both to the spike region to which the TCR was reactive and to a CD4 or CD8 class. Log10-transformed breadth and depth values were compared by one-way ANOVA with Sidak's multiple comparisons tests. TCRdb mirrors the immuneACCESS table, restricted to in-frame sequences. Some clones are absent from its copies; in checked studies, under half trace to an unresolved V gene, and the reason for the others is unknown. V, J and clone size reflect that table, while D and trimming were determined from the DNA. This sample comprises 120,000 or so clones, 85% to 90% of them detected only once. The leading ten clones occupy around 30% of the sample.

CDR3 length: 14 amino acids, cysteine to phenylalanine. Of the read, only the CDR3 DNA is kept; its 42 bases are in frame from base 1. From V the trimming removes 4 bases and from J it removes 4 bases, while the gene matches leave 6 bases of the junction unaccounted for. Reading the germline V gene (reference sequence) gives CDR1 LGHDT and CDR2 YNNKEL. The time point tag for this specimen amounts to: baseline before first vaccination. Vaccinee samples came from UK trials COV001 and COV002, including a single-blind randomized controlled phase 2/3 trial of AZD1222 (ChAdOx1 nCoV-19) in healthy adults. Trial participant PBMC samples were collected at day 0 and day 28 after the second dose for TCRbeta chain sequencing.

Recombination connected TRBV3-1 (or the pseudogene TRBV3-2) to TRBJ1-1; 7 bases in the junction line up with TRBD1. Sequencing used peripheral blood, obtained on day 0 of AZD1222 vaccination. The sequence came from an adult in good health. The nucleotides are TGTGCCAGCAGCCGGGCGGCAGGGGGCACTGAAGCTTTCTTT. Translated, it gives CASSRAAGGTEAFF.